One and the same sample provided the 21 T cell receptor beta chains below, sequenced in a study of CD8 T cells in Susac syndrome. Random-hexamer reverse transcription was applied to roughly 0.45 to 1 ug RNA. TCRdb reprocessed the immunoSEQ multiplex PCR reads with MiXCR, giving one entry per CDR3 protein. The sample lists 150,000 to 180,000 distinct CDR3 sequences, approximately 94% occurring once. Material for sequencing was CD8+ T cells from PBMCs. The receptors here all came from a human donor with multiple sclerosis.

In DNA, the CDR3 is TGCAGCGTTGAAGATCCCGACAGGGGGACTTACAATGAGCAGTTCTTC. Protein sequence: CSVEDPDRGTYNEQFF. The chain couples TRBV29-1 to TRBJ2-1; TRBD1 matches at 9 bases. The CDR3 sequence is 16 residues long. CDR1 SQVTM and CDR2 ANQGSEA come from the germline V gene. Losses at the gene ends were 0 bases for V and 4 bases for J; bases not matched to a gene: 7.

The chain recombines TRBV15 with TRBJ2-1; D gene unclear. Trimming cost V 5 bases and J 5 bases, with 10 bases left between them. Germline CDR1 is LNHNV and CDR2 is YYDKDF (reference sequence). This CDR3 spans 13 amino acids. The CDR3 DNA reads TGTGCCACCAGCGCGACTCCTGACAATGAGCAGTTCTTC. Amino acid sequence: CATSATPDNEQFF.

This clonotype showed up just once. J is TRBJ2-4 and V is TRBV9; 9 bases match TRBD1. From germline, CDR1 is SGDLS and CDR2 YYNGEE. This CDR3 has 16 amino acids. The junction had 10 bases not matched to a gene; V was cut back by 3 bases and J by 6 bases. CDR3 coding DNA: TGTGCCAGCAGCGACTCTCGAGGGACAGGGAGAAACATTCAGTACTTC. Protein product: CASSDSRGTGRNIQYF.

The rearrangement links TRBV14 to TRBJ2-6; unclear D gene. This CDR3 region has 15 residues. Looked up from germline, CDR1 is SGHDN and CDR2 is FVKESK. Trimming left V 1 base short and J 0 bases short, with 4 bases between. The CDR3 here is CASSQGVSGANVLTF. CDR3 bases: TGTGCCAGCAGCCAAGGGGTCTCTGGGGCCAACGTCCTGACTTTC.

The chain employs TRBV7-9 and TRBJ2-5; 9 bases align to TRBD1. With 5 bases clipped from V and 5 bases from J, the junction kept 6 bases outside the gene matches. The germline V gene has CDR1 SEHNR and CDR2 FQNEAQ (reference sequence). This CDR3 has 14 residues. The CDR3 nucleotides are TGTGCCAGCAGCCGTACCGGGACAGGGGAGACCCAGTACTTC. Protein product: CASSRTGTGETQYF.

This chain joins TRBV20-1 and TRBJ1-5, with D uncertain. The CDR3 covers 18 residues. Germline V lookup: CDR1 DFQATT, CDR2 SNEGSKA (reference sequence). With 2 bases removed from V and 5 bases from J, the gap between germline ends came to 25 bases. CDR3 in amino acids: CSARLLNFNESGDQPQHF. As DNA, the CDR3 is TGCAGTGCTAGATTGCTCAACTTTAATGAGAGTGGGGATCAGCCCCAGCATTTT.

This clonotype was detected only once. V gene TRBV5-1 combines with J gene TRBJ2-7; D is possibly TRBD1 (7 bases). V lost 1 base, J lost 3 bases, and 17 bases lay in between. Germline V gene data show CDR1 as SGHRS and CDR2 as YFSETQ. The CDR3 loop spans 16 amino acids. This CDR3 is CASSLPDRVEGYEQYF. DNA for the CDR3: TGCGCCAGCAGCTTGCCCGACAGGGTGGAGGGCTACGAGCAGTACTTC.

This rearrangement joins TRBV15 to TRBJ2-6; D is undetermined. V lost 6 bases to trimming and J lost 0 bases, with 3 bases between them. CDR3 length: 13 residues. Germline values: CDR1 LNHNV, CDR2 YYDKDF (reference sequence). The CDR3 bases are TGTGCCACCAGGGGCTCTGGGGCCAACGTCCTGACTTTC. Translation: CATRGSGANVLTF.

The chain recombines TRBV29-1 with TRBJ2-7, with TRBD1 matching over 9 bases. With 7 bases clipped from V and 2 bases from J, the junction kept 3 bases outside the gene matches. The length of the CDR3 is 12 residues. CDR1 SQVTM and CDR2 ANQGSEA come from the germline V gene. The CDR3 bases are TGCAGCGGCCGGACAGGGGCCTACGAGCAGTACTTC. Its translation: CSGRTGAYEQYF.

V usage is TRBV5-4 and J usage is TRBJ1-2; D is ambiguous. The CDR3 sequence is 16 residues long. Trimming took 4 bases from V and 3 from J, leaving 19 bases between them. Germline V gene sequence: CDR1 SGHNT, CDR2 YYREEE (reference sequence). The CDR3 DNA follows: TGTGCCAGCAGCCCCCAGCGCGGGATCGGGTACTATGGCTACACCTTC. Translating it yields CASSPQRGIGYYGYTF.

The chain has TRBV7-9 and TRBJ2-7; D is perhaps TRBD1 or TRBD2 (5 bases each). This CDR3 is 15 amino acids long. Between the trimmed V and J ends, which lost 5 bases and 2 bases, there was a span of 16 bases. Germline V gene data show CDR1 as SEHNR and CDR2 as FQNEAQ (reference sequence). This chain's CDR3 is CASSPSGRATYEQYF. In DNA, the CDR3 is TGTGCCAGCAGCCCCAGCGGCAGGGCCACCTACGAGCAGTACTTC.

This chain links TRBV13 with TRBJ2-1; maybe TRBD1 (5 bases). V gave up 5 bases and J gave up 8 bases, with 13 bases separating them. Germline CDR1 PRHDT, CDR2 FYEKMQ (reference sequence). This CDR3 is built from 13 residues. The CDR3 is CASSPGRGYEQFF. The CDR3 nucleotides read TGTGCCAGCAGCCCTGGTAGGGGATATGAGCAGTTCTTC. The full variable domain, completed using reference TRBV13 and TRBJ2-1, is AAGVIQSPRHLIKEKRETATLKCYPIPRHDTVYWYQQGPGQDPQFLISFYEKMQSDKGSIPDRFSAQQFSDYHSELNMSSLELGDSALYFCASSPGRGYEQFFGPGTRLTVL.

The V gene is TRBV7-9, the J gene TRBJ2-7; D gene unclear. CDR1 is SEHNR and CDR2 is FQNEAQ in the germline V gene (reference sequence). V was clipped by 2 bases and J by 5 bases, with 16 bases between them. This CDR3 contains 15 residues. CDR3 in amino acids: CASSLQEARYDEQYF. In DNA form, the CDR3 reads TGTGCCAGCAGCTTACAAGAGGCTCGGTACGACGAGCAGTACTTC.

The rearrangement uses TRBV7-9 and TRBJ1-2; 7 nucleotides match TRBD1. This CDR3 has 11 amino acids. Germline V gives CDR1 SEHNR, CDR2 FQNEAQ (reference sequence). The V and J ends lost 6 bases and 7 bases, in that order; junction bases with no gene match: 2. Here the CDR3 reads CASSAGGGYTF. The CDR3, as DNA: TGTGCCAGCAGTGCAGGGGGTGGCTACACCTTC.

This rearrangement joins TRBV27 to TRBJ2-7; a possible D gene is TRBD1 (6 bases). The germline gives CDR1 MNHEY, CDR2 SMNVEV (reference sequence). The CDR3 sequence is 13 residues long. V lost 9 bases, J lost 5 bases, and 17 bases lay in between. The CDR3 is CASGPGHYHEQYF. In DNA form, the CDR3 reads TGTGCCAGTGGACCGGGACACTACCACGAGCAGTACTTC.

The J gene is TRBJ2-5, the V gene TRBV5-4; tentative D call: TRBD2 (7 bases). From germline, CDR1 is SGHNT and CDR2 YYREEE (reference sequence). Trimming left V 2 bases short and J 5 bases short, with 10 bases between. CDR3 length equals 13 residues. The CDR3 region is CASSFRGGETQYF. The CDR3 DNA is TGTGCCAGCAGCTTCAGGGGAGGGGAGACCCAGTACTTC.

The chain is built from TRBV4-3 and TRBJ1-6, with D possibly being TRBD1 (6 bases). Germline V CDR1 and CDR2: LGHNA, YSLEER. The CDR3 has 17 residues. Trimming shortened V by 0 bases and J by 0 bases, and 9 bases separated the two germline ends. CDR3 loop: CASSQDLGASYNSPLHF. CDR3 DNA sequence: TGCGCCAGCAGCCAAGATTTGGGGGCCTCCTATAATTCACCCCTCCACTTT.

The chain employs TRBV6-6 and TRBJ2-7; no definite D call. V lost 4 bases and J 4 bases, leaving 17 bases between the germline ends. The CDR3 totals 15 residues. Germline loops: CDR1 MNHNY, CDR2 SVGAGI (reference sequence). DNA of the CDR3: TGTGCCAGCAGTTTCGACGCCCCGAAGAGATACGAGCAGTACTTC. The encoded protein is CASSFDAPKRYEQYF.

The CDR3 nucleotides read TGCAGTGCTAGAGATCGCTTGACTAGCGGGGGTTCAGCGGAGACCCAGTACTTC. This gives the protein CSARDRLTSGGSAETQYF. This sequence joins TRBV20-1 and TRBJ2-5; 12 nucleotides line up with TRBD2. The V gene end was trimmed by 0 bases and the J gene end by 5 bases; junction bases not matched to a gene: 13. CDR1 is DFQATT, CDR2 SNEGSKA, per germline (reference sequence). The CDR3 is made up of 18 amino acids.

The CDR3 DNA sequence: TGTGCCAGCAGTGAAGGAGGGGTCGGGAATGAAAAACTGTTTTTT. Translated: CASSEGGVGNEKLFF. This chain connects TRBV25-1 to TRBJ1-4, with D possibly TRBD1 on 5 matching bases. There are 15 residues in the CDR3. CDR1 MGHDK and CDR2 SYGVNS come from the germline V gene. Deletions cut 2 bases from V and 5 bases from J, with 12 bases between.

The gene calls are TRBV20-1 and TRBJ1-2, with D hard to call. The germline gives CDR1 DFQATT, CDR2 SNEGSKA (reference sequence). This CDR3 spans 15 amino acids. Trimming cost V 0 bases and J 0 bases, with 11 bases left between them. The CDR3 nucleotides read TGCAGTGCTAGAGATTCCCCGTCAGCTAACTATGGCTACACCTTC. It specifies CSARDSPSANYGYTF.